This T cell receptor beta chain is drawn from a study of breast tumors, draining lymph nodes, adjacent tissues. The lymph nodes were axillary draining lymph nodes from breast cancer patients. This clonotype came up many times. The germline V gene encodes CDR1 SQVTM and CDR2 ANQGSEA. V lost 5 bases to trimming and J lost 2 bases, with 11 bases between them. CDR3 size: 13 residues. TCRdb recomputed calls from the multiplex PCR reads with MiXCR, one row per CDR3 protein. The sample has some 120,000 distinct CDR3 sequences, approximately 22% seen once. The rearrangement joins TRBV29-1 to TRBJ2-3, with D maybe TRBD1 (6 bases). Sequenced input: axillary lymph node tissue. The clonotype originates from a female donor with breast cancer. Some clones in this sample may be carry-over from other donors' samples. CDR3 coding DNA: TGCAGCGTTCCGGGACATACCACAGATACGCAGTATTTT. Its translation is CSVPGHTTDTQYF.